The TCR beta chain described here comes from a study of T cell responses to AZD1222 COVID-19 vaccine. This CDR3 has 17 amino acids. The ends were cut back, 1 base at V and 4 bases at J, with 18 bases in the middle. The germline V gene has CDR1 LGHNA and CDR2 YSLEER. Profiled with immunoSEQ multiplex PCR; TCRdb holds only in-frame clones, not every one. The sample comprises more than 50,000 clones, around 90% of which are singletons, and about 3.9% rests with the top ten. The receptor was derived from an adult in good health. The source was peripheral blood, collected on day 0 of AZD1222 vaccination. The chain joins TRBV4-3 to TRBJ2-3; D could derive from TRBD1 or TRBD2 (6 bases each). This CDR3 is CASSQAGTGAKPDTQYF. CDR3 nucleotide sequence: TGCGCCAGCAGCCAAGCAGGGACGGGGGCCAAGCCAGATACGCAGTATTTT.